This TCR beta chain is from a study of identical twins. Study-wide results and limits: Twin sharing of out-of-frame TCR alpha was underestimated by models in monozygotic pairs. Because invariant MAIT and iNKT cells could be present, zero-insertion analyses could be partly confounded. The more abundant beta clonotypes in cord blood had fewer insertions, and memory repertoires did not show this.

A universal primer site was added by template switching, and unique molecular identifiers were carried by the cDNA. MiXCR was run by TCRdb on the 5' RACE reads, yielding one entry per CDR3 protein. The table lists roughly 690,000 distinct CDR3 sequences, 6% to 6.5% of them singletons, with roughly 2% in the top ten. CDR1 is SQVTM and CDR2 is ANQGSEA in the germline V gene. Trimming pared 4 bases from V and 1 base from J, leaving 7 bases between. The CDR3 has 12 residues. Only a few counts were recorded for this clonotype. No antigen is known for it. Sequencing used naive T cells sorted from blood. The TCR sequence derives from a man younger than 30 in good health. The V call is TRBV29-1, the J call TRBJ1-1; D is unresolved. In DNA, the CDR3 is TGCAGCGTTGTTACAGCGAACACTGAAGCTTTCTTT. Translating gives CSVVTANTEAFF.